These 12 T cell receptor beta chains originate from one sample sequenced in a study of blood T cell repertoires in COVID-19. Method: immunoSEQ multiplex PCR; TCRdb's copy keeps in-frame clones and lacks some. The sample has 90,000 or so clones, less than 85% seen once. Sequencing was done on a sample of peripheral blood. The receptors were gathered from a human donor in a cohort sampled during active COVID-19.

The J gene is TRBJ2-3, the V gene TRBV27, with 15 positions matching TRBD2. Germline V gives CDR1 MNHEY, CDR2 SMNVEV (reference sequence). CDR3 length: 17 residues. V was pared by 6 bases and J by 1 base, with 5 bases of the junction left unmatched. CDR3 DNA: TGTGCCAGCAGACGGGGACTAGCGGGGGGACGCACAGATACGCAGTATTTT. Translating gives CASRRGLAGGRTDTQYF.

CDR3 DNA sequence: TGTGCCAGCAGCCGGGATGGGGCCGCACAACGAGAGCAGTACTTC. This translates into CASSRDGAAQREQYF. This chain connects TRBV3-1 (or the pseudogene TRBV3-2) to TRBJ2-7; the D gene is possibly TRBD1 (5 bases). In germline, CDR1 is LGHDT, CDR2 YNNKEL (reference sequence). V lost 4 bases to trimming and J lost 7 bases, with 20 bases between them. The CDR3 covers 15 residues.

The CDR3 here is CASSIGPGSYNEQFF. The CDR3, as DNA: TGTGCCAGTAGTATTGGCCCAGGGTCCTACAATGAGCAGTTCTTC. V is TRBV19 and J is TRBJ2-1; maybe TRBD1 (5 bases). Trimming took 3 bases from V and 1 from J, leaving 10 bases between them. CDR3 size: 15 residues. Germline CDR1 reads LNHDA; CDR2 reads SQIVND (reference sequence).

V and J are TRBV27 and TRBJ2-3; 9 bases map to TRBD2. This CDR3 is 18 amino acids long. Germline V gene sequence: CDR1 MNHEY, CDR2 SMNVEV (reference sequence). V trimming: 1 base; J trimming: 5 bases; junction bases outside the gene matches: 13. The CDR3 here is CASSLFSRGSGSGDTQYF. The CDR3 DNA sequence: TGTGCCAGCAGTTTATTCTCTAGGGGTAGCGGGAGTGGAGATACGCAGTATTTT.

The chain's CDR3 is CASSEDSRGLETQYF. DNA of the CDR3: TGTGCCAGCAGTGAAGACTCGCGAGGGTTAGAGACCCAGTACTTC. J is TRBJ2-5 and V is TRBV6-1; possible D gene TRBD2, 5 bases. The CDR3 is made up of 15 amino acids. In germline, CDR1 is MNHNS, CDR2 SASEGT. V lost 1 base to trimming and J lost 4 bases, with 13 bases between them.

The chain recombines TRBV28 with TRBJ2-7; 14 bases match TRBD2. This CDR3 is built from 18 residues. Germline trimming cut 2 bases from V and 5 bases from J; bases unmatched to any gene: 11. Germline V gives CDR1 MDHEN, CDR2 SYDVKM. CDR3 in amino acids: CASSLAVTSGRAVHEQYF. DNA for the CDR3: TGTGCCAGCAGTTTAGCAGTGACTAGCGGGAGGGCCGTCCACGAGCAGTACTTC.

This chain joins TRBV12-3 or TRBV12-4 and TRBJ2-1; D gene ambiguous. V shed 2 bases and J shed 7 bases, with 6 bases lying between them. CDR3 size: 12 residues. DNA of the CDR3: TGTGCCAGCAGTTTAAACTGGAATGAGCAGTTCTTC. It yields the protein CASSLNWNEQFF.

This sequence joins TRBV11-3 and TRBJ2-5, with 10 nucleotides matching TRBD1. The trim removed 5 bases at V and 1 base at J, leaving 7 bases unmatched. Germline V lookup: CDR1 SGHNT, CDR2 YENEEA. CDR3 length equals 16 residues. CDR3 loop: CASSPGWDRGQETQYF. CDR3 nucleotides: TGTGCCAGCAGCCCAGGGTGGGACAGGGGCCAAGAGACCCAGTACTTC.

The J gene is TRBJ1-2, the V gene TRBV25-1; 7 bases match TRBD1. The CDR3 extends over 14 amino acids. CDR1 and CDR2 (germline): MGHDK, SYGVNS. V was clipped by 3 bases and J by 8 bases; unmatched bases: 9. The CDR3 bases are TGTGCCAGCAGTGATCCTCGACAGGGCCAGGGCTACACCTTC. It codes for CASSDPRQGQGYTF.

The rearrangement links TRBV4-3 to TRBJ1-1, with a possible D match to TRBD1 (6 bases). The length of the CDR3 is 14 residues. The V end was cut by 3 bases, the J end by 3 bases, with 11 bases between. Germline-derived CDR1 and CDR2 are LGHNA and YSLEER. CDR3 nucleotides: TGCGCCAGCAGCCACGTAGGGACATACACTGAAGCTTTCTTT. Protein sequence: CASSHVGTYTEAFF.

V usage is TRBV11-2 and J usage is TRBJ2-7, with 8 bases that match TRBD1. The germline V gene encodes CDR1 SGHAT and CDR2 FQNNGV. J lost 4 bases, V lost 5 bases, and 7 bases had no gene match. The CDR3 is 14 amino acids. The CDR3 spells CASSRSGGAYEQYF. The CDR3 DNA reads TGTGCCAGCAGCCGTTCAGGGGGCGCGTACGAGCAGTACTTC.

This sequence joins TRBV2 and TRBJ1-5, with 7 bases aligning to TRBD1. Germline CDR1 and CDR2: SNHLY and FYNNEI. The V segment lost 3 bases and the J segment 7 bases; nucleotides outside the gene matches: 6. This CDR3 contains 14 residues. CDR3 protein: CASSDKTGRQPQHF. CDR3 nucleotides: TGTGCCAGCAGTGACAAGACAGGGCGGCAGCCCCAGCATTTT.